This T cell receptor beta chain was identified in a study of blood T cell repertoires in COVID-19. Under the authors' procedure: Estimation of nucleated cell counts was performed using reference gene primer amplification. Method: immunoSEQ multiplex PCR; TCRdb's copy keeps in-frame clones and lacks some. V, J and clone size derive from that table, while D and trimming were established from the DNA sequence. The sample records nearly 95,000 clones, roughly 70% being singletons. There are a few counts of this clone. The sample consisted of peripheral blood. The clonotype was recovered from a man between 65 and 79 years old with COVID-19, enrolled during active disease.

The CDR3 loop reads CASSVGPPGEQFF. CDR3 DNA sequence: TGTGCCAGCAGCGTAGGACCCCCGGGGGAGCAGTTCTTC. The chain couples TRBV9 to TRBJ2-1; weak D call: TRBD2 (5 bases). The length of the CDR3 is 13 residues. With 0 bases removed from V and 10 bases from J, the gap between germline ends came to 11 bases. Germline CDR1 is SGDLS and CDR2 is YYNGEE.